The clone carrying this TCR beta chain appeared once. The antigen is unknown. The data were obtained in a study of brain T cells in children with intractable seizures. Overall study results and limits: Pre- and post-surgery blood differed in depth, so pre-surgery absences may be undersampling. Viral specificity was inferred only from CDR3 similarity; HCMV serostatus was unknown.

Only cases whose brain tissue showed the highest T cell transcript signatures were sequenced. Before surgery, patients took at least one anti-epileptic drug. Generated by immunoSEQ multiplex PCR, the TCRdb table keeps only in-frame clones and is missing some. The data contain tens of thousands of clones, approximately 95% of them seen just once; the ten biggest clones take up over 0.35%. The germline V gene has CDR1 SGHNT and CDR2 YYREEE (reference sequence). CDR3 length: 20 amino acids. The germline V and J ends were trimmed by 3 bases and 2 bases, with 28 bases remaining between them. The V call is TRBV5-4, the J call TRBJ2-3, with D maybe TRBD2 (7 bases). The sequences come from peripheral blood, collected at surgery. The receptor was derived from a boy less than two years old with focal cortical dysplasia and intractable seizures. CDR3 sequence reads: CASSSNDRGLQGTATDTQYF. DNA for the CDR3: TGTGCCAGCAGCTCCAACGATCGGGGACTACAGGGCACCGCCACAGATACGCAGTATTTT.